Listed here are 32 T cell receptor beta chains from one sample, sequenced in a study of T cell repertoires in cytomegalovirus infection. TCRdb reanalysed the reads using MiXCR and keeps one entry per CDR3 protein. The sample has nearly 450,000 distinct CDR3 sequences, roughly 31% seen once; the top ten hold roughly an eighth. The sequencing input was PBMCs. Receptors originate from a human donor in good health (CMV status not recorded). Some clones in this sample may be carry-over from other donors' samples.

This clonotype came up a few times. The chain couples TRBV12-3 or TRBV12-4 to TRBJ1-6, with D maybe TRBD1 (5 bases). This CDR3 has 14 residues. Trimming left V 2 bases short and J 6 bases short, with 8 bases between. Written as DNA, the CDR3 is TGTGCCAGCAGTTTAACAGGTCGTAATTCACCCCTCCACTTT. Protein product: CASSLTGRNSPLHF.

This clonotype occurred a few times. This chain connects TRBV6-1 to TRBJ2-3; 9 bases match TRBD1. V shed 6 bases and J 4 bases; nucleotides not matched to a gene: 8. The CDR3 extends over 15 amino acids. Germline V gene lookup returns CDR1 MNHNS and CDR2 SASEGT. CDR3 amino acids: CASRDTGGAADTQYF. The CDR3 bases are TGTGCCAGCAGGGATACAGGGGGCGCCGCAGATACGCAGTATTTT.

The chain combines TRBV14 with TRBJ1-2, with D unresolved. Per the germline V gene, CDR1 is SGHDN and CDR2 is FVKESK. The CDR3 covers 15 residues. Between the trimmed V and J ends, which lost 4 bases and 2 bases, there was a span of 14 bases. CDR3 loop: CASSPSGLLNYGYTF. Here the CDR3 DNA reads TGTGCCAGCAGCCCGTCCGGGCTTTTGAACTATGGCTACACCTTC.

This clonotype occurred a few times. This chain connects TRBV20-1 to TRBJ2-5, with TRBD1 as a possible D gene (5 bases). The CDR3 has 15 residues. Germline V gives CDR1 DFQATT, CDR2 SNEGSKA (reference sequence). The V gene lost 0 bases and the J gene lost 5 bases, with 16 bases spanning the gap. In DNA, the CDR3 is TGCAGTGCTAGAGACCCGACAGTACCGCCCGAGACCCAGTACTTC. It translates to CSARDPTVPPETQYF.

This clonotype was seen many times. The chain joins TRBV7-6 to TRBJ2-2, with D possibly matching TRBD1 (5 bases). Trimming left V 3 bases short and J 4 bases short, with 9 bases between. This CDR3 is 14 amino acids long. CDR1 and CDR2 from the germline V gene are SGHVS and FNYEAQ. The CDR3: CASSFIQGTGELFF. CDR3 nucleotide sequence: TGTGCCAGCAGCTTCATCCAGGGCACCGGGGAGCTGTTTTTT.

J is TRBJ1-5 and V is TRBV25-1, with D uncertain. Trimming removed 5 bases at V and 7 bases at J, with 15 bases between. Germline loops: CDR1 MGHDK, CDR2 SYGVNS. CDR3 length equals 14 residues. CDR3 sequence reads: CASSPWGSGQPQHF. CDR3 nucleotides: TGTGCCAGCAGTCCGTGGGGATCGGGGCAGCCCCAGCATTTT.

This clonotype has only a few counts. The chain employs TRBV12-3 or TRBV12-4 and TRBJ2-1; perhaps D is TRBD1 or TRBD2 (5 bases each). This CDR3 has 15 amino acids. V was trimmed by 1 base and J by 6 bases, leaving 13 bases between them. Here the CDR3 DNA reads TGTGCCAGCAGTTTAGAGGGGACCGTCTCCAATGAGCAGTTCTTC. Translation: CASSLEGTVSNEQFF.

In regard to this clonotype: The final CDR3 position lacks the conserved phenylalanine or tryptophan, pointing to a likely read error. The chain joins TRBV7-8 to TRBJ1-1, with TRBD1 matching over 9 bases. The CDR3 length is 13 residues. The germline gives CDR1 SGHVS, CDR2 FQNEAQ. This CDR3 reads CSRSLDRGTEAFC. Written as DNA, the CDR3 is TGTTCCAGAAGCTTGGACAGGGGAACTGAAGCTTTCTGT.

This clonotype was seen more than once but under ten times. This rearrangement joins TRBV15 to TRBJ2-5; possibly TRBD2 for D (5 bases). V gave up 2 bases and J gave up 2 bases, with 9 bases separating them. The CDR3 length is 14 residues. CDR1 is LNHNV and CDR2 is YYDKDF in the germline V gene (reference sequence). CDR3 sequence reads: CATSRQSGQETQYF. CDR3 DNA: TGTGCCACCAGCAGACAAAGCGGTCAAGAGACCCAGTACTTC.

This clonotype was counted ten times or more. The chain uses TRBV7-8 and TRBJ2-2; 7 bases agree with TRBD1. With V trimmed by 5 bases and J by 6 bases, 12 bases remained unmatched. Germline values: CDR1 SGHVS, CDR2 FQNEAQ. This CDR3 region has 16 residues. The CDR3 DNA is TGTGCCAGCAGCCCGGGACAGAAAAGTTCACCCGGGGAGCTGTTTTTT. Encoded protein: CASSPGQKSSPGELFF.

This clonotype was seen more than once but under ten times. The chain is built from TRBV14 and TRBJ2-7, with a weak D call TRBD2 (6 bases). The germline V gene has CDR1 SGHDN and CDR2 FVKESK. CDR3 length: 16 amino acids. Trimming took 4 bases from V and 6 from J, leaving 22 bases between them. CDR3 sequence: CASSRYLVGDWAEQYF. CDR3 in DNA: TGTGCCAGCAGCCGATATTTGGTAGGGGACTGGGCCGAGCAGTACTTC.

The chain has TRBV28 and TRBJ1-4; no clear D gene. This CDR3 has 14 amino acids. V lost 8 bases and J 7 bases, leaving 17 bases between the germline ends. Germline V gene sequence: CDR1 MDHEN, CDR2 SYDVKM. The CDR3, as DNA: TGTGCCAGCGGGAGGTGGACGGTCGCTGAAAAACTGTTTTTT. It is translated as CASGRWTVAEKLFF.

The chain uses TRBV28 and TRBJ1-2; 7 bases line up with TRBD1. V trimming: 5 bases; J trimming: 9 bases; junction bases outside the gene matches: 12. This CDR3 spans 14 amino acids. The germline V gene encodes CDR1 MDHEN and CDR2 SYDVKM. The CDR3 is CASSAQRQGIRYTF. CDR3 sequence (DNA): TGTGCCAGCAGTGCACAGAGACAGGGTATTCGCTACACCTTC.

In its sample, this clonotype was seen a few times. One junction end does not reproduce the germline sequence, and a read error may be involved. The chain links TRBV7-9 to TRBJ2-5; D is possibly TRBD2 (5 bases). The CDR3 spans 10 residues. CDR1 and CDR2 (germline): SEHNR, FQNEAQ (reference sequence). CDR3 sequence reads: CASSLARTHF. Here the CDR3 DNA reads TGTGCCAGCAGCTTAGCGCGGACTCACTTC.

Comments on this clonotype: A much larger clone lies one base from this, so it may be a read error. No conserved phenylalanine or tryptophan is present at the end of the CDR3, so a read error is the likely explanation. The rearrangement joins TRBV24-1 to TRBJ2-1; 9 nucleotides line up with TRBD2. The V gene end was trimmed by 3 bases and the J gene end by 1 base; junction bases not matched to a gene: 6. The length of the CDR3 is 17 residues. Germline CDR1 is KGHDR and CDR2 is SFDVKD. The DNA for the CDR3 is TGTGCCACCAGTGATCCCGCGGGGGGGAGGTCCTACAATGAGCAGTTCTTA. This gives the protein CATSDPAGGRSYNEQFL.

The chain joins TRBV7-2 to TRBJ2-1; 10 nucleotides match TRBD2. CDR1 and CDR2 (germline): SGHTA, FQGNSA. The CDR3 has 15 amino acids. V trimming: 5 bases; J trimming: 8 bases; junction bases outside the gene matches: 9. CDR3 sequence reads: CASSPTGLAIDEQFF. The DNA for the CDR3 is TGTGCCAGCAGCCCAACGGGACTAGCGATCGATGAGCAGTTCTTC.

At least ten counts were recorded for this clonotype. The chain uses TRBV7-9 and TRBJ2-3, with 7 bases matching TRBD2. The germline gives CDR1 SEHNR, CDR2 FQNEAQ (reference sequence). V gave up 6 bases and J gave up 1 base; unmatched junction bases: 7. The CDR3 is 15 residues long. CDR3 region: CASSAVGGGTDTQYF. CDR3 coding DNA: TGTGCCAGCAGTGCCGTTGGGGGGGGCACAGATACGCAGTATTTT.

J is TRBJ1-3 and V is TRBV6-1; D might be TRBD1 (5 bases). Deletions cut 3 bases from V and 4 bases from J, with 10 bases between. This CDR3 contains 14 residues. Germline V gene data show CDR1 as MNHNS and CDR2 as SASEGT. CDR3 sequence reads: CASSEGRLGNTIYF. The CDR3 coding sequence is TGTGCCAGCAGTGAGGGACGGTTGGGAAACACCATATATTTT.

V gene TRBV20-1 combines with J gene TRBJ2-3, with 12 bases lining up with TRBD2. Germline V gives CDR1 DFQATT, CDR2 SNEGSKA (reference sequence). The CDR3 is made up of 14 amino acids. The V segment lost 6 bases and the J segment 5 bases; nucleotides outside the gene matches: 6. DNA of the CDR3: TGCAGTGCGACTCTAGCGGGGGGGCAAGATACGCAGTATTTT. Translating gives CSATLAGGQDTQYF.

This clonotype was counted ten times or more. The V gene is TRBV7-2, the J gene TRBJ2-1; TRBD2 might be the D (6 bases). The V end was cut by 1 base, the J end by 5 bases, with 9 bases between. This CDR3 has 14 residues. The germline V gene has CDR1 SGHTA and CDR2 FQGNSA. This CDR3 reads CASSLDGGHNEQFF. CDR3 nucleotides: TGTGCCAGCAGCTTAGACGGGGGACACAATGAGCAGTTCTTC. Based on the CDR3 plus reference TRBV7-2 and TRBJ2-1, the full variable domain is GAGVSQSPSNKVTEKGKDVELRCDPISGHTALYWYRQSLGQGLEFLIYFQGNSAPDKSGLPSDRFSAERTGGSVSTLTIQRTQQEDSAVYLCASSLDGGHNEQFFGPGTRLTVL.

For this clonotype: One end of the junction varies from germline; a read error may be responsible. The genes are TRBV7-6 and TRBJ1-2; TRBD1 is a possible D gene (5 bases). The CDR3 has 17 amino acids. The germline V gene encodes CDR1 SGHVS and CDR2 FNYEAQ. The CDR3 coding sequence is TGTGCCATCAGCTTAGCCGGGACTGAGGGCTTGAACTATGTCTCCACCTTC. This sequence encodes CAISLAGTEGLNYVSTF.

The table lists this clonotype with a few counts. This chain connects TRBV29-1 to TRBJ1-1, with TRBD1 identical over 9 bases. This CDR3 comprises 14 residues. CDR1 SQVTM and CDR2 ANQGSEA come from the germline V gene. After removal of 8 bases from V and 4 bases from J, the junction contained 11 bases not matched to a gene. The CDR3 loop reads CSWGQGGTGTEAFF. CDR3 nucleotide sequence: TGCAGCTGGGGACAGGGAGGAACGGGCACTGAAGCTTTCTTT.

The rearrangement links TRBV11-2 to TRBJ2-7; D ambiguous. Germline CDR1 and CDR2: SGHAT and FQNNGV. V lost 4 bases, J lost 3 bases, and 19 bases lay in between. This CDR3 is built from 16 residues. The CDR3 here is CASSSPSVGSHYEQYF. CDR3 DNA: TGTGCCAGCAGCTCGCCCTCTGTAGGAAGTCACTACGAGCAGTACTTC.

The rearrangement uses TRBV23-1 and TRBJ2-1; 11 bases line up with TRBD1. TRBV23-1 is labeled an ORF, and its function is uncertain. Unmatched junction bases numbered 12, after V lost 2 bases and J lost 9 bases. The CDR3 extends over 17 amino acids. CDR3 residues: CASSQEEGQGVQGEQFF. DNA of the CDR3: TGCGCCAGCAGTCAAGAAGAGGGACAGGGGGTTCAAGGTGAGCAGTTCTTC.

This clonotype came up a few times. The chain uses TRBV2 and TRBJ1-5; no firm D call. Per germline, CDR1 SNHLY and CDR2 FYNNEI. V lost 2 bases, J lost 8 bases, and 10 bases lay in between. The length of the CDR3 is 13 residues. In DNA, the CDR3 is TGTGCCAGCAGTGAACGGCGTAAGGAGCCCCAGCATTTT. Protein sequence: CASSERRKEPQHF. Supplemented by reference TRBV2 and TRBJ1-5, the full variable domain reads EPEVTQTPSHQVTQMGQEVILRCVPISNHLYFYWYRQILGQKVEFLVSFYNNEISEKSEIFDDQFSVERPDGSNFTLKIRSTKLEDSAMYFCASSERRKEPQHFGDGTRLSIL.

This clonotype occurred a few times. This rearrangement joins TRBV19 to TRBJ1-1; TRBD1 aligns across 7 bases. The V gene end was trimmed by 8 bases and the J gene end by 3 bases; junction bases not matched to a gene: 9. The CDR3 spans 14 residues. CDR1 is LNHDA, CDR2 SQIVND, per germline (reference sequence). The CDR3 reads CASAQRGLYTEAFF. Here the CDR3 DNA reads TGTGCCAGTGCCCAGAGGGGGCTTTACACTGAAGCTTTCTTT.

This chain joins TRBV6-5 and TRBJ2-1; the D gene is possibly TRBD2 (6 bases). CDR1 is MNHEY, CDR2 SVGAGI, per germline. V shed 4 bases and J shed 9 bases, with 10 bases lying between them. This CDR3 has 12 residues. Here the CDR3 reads CASSWVGGEQFF. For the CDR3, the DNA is TGTGCCAGCAGTTGGGTGGGGGGTGAGCAGTTCTTC.

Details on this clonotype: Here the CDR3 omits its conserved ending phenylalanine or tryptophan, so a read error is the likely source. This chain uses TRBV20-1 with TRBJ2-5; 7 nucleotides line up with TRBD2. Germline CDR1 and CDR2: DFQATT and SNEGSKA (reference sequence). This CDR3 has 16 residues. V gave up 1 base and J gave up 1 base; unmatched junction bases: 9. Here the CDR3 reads CSARAGGGLSQETQYL. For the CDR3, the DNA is TGCAGTGCTAGAGCTGGCGGGGGTTTATCCCAAGAGACCCAGTACTTA.

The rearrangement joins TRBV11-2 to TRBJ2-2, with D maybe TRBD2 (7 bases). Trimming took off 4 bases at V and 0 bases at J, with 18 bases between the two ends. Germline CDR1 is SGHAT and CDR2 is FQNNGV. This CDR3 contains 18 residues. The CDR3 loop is CASSSIPPGGANTGELFF. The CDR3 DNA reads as TGTGCCAGCAGCTCAATCCCTCCGGGGGGCGCGAACACCGGGGAGCTGTTTTTT.

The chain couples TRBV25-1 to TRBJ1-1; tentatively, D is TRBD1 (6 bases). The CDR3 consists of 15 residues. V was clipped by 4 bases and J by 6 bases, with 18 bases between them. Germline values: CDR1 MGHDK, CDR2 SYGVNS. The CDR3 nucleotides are TGTGCCAGCAGTGGAAGAGGGGCAGGGGACTCTGAAGCTTTCTTT. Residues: CASSGRGAGDSEAFF. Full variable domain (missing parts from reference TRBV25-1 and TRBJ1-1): EADIYQTPRYLVIGTGKKITLECSQTMGHDKMYWYQQDPGMELHLIHYSYGVNSTEKGDLSSESTVSRIRTEHFPLTLESARPSHTSQYLCASSGRGAGDSEAFFGQGTRLTVV.

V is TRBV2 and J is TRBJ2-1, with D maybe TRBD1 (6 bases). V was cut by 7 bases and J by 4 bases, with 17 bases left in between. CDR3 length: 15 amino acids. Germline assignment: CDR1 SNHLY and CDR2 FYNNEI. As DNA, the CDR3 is TGTGCCAGCAACGGTCGGCAGGGGCCATACAATGAGCAGTTCTTC. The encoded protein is CASNGRQGPYNEQFF.

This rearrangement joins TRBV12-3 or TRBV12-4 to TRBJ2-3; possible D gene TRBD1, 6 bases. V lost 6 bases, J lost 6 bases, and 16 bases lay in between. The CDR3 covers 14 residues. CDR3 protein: CASSLGHLSDTQYF. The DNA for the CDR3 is TGTGCCAGCAGCTTGGGACACCTGTCGGATACGCAGTATTTT.